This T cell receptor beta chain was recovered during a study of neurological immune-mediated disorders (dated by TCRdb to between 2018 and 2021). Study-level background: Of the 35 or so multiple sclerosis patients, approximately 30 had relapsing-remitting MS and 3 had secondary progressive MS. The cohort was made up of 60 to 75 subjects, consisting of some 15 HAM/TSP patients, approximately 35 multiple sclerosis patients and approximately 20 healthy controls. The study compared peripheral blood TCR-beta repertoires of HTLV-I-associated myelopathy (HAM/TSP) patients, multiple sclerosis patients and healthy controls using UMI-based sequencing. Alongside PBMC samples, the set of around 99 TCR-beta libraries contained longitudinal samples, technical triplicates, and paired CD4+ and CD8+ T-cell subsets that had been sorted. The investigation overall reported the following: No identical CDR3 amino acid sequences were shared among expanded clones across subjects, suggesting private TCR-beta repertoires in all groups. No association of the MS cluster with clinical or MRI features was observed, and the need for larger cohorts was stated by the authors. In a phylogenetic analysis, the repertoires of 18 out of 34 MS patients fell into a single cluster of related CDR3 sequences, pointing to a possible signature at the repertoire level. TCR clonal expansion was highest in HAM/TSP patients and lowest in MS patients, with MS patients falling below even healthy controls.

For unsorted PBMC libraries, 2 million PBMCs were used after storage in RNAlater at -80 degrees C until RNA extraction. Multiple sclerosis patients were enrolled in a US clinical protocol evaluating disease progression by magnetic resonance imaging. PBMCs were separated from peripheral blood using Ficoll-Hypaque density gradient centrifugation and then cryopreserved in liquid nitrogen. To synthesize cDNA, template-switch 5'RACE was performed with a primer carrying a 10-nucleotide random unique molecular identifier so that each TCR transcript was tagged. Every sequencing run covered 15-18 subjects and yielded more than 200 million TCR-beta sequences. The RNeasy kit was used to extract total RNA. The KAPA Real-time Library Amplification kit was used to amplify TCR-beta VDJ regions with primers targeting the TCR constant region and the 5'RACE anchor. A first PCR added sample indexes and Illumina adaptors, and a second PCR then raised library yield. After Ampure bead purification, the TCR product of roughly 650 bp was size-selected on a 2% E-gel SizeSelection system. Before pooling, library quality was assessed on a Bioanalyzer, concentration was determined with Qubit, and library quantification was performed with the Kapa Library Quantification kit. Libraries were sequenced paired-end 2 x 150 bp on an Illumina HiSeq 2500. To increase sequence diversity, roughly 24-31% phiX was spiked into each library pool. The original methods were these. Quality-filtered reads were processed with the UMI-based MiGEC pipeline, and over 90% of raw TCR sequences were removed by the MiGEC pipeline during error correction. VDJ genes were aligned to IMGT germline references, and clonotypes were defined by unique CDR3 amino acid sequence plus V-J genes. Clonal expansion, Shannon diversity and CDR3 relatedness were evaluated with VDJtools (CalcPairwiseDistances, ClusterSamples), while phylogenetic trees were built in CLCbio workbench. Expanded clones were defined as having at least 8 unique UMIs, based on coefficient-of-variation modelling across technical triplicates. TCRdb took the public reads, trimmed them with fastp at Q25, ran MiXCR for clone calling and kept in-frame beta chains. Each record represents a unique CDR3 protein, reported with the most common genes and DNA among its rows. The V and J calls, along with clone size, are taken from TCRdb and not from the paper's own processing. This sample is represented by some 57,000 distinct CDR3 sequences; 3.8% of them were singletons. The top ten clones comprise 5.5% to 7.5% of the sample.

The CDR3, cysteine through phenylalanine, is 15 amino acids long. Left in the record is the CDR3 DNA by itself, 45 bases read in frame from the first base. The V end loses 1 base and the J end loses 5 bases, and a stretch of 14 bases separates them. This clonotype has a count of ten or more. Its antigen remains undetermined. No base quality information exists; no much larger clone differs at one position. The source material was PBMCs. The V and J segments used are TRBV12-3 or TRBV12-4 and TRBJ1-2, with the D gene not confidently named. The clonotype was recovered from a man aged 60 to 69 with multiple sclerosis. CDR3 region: CASSLGPYLGYGYTF. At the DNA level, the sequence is TGTGCCAGCAGTTTAGGGCCTTACCTTGGGTATGGCTACACCTTC.